Presented here are 12 T cell receptor beta chains from one specimen sequenced in a study of blood T cells in healthy people across ages. A second about 7 to 12 cycle PCR used barcoded and J-beta primers. TCRdb ran MiXCR on the 5' RACE reads and lists one entry per CDR3 protein. Of about 930,000 distinct CDR3 sequences listed, 29% are singletons. The same data also went into a second study, on T cells of mothers and their children.

The sequenced material came from blood. Source of these receptors: a woman aged 40-49 years in good health.

Remarks on this clonotype: A much larger clone lies a single base off, so this may be a read error. The genes are TRBV28 and TRBJ2-7; unclear D gene. The CDR3 has 16 amino acids. Germline CDR1 and CDR2: MDHEN and SYDVKM. The CDR3 region is CASSFRLVGGSYERYF. The CDR3 DNA follows: TGTGCCAGCAGTTTTCGACTGGTGGGTGGATCCTACGAGCGGTACTTC.

This clonotype was detected only a few times. Relative to the germline gene, one junction end is altered; a read error may explain this. V gene TRBV7-3 combines with J gene TRBJ1-6; D is ambiguous. This CDR3 contains 13 residues. CDR1 is SGHTA, CDR2 FQGTGA, per germline. The CDR3 DNA reads TGTGCCACCAGCTTAAATCGGAATTCACCCCTCCACTTT. It encodes CATSLNRNSPLHF.

The gene calls are TRBV5-1 and TRBJ2-7; D gene uncertain. With 2 bases removed from V and 4 bases from J, the gap between germline ends came to 19 bases. The CDR3 runs 16 residues. The V gene's germline CDR1 is SGHRS and CDR2 YFSETQ. DNA of the CDR3: TGCGCCAGCAGCTTTGGTCTGGCGGACGTAGGTTACGAGCAGTACTTC. It is translated as CASSFGLADVGYEQYF.

In regard to this clonotype: A much larger clone lies a single base off, so this may be a read error. The rearrangement uses TRBV29-1 and TRBJ2-7; D may be TRBD1 or TRBD2 (5 bases each). Trimming shortened V by 7 bases and J by 6 bases, and 16 bases separated the two germline ends. The CDR3 contains 12 residues. Germline values: CDR1 SQVTM, CDR2 ANQGSEA. The CDR3 DNA sequence: TGCAGCGGAATCCGGGACGGCTGCGAGCAGTACTTC. This encodes CSGIRDGCEQYF.

A note on this clonotype: A read error may produce the germline difference seen at one junction end. V usage is TRBV9 and J usage is TRBJ2-3, with 16 bases lining up with TRBD2. CDR1 and CDR2 (germline): SGDLS, YYNGEE. The CDR3 is 20 residues long. This chain's CDR3 is CASSVATGTSGGAVGDAQYF. The CDR3 DNA follows: TGTGCCAGCAGCGTTGCTACTGGGACTAGCGGGGGGGCTGTAGGAGATGCGCAGTATTTT.

The table lists this clonotype with a few counts. The CDR3 reads CSVDSDVNYGYTF. The CDR3 DNA reads TGCAGCGTAGACAGTGATGTCAACTATGGCTACACCTTC. The chain recombines TRBV29-1 with TRBJ1-2, with D maybe TRBD1 (5 bases). V gave up 6 bases and J gave up 2 bases, with 13 bases separating them. The length of the CDR3 is 13 residues. The germline V gene has CDR1 SQVTM and CDR2 ANQGSEA.

The chain couples TRBV2 to TRBJ2-7, with D unresolved. The CDR3 loop spans 15 amino acids. Germline-derived CDR1 and CDR2 are SNHLY and FYNNEI. Between the trimmed V and J ends, which lost 5 bases and 6 bases, there was a span of 20 bases. The CDR3, as DNA: TGTGCCAGCAGTTTTCGGAACGTAGGACGAGGCGAGCAGTACTTC. Its protein product is CASSFRNVGRGEQYF. Variable domain in full (rest from reference TRBV2 and TRBJ2-7): EPEVTQTPSHQVTQMGQEVILRCVPISNHLYFYWYRQILGQKVEFLVSFYNNEISEKSEIFDDQFSVERPDGSNFTLKIRSTKLEDSAMYFCASSFRNVGRGEQYFGPGTRLTVT.

The chain is built from TRBV12-3 or TRBV12-4 and TRBJ1-1; D is ambiguous. The ends were cut back, 5 bases at V and 8 bases at J, with 18 bases in the middle. The length of the CDR3 is 14 residues. CDR3 nucleotide sequence: TGTGCCAGCAGTCACAACCCCTGGCAGGTCGAAGCTTTCTTT. It codes for CASSHNPWQVEAFF.

This clonotype was counted only a few times. This chain joins TRBV15 and TRBJ2-5; TRBD1 matches at 7 bases. V was clipped by 0 bases and J by 0 bases; unmatched bases: 1. Per germline, CDR1 LNHNV and CDR2 YYDKDF (reference sequence). This CDR3 is built from 15 residues. The CDR3 DNA follows: TGTGCCACCAGCAGAGACAGGGGGTACCAAGAGACCCAGTACTTC. This encodes CATSRDRGYQETQYF.

The chain joins TRBV6-2 or TRBV6-3 to TRBJ2-7, with 8 nucleotides matching TRBD1. The length of the CDR3 is 14 residues. Trimming removed 2 bases from V and 5 bases from J; junction bases left unmatched: 5. The germline V gene encodes CDR1 MNHEY and CDR2 SVGEGT. The CDR3 DNA sequence: TGTGCCAGCAGTTACGCGGGACAGGCTAACGAGCAGTACTTC. Its translation is CASSYAGQANEQYF.

This clonotype has a handful of counts. The chain recombines TRBV7-2 with TRBJ2-1; no clear D gene. V was pared by 4 bases and J by 6 bases, with 10 bases between. The CDR3 runs to 13 residues. Germline CDR1 and CDR2: SGHTA and FQGNSA. The DNA for the CDR3 is TGTGCCAGCAGCTCACCGGCTTCCAATGAGCAGTTCTTC. Its protein is CASSSPASNEQFF. Combining the CDR3 with reference TRBV7-2 and TRBJ2-1 gives the whole variable domain GAGVSQSPSNKVTEKGKDVELRCDPISGHTALYWYRQSLGQGLEFLIYFQGNSAPDKSGLPSDRFSAERTGGSVSTLTIQRTQQEDSAVYLCASSSPASNEQFFGPGTRLTVL.

This clonotype was counted between two and nine times. Compared with germline, one end of the junction differs, possibly owing to a read error. CDR3: CAGSLGGVEGAYNEQFF. The CDR3, as DNA: TGTGCCGGCAGCCTGGGGGGGGTAGAGGGAGCCTACAATGAGCAGTTCTTC. The chain carries TRBV7-2 and TRBJ2-1, with 7 bases matching TRBD2. Germline CDR1 and CDR2: SGHTA and FQGNSA. CDR3 length: 17 amino acids.